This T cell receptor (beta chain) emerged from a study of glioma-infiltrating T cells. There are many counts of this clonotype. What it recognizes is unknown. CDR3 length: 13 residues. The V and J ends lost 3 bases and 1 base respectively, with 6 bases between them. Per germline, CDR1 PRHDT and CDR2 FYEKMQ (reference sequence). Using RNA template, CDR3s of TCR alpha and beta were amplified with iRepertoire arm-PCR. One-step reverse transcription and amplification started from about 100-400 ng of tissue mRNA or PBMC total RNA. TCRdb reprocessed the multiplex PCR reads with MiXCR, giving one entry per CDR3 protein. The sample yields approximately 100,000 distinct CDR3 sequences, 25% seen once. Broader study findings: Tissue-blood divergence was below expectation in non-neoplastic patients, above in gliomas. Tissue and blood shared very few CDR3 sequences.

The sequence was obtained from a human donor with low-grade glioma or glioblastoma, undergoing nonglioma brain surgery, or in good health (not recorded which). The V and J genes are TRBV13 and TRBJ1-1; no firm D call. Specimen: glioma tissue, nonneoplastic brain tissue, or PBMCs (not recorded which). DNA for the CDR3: TGTGCCAGCAGCTTTGAGGAGAACACTGAAGCTTTCTTT. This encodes CASSFEENTEAFF.